This TCR beta chain derives from a study of T cells in pancreatic ductal adenocarcinoma. Study-level points and caveats: Tumor samples had fewer productive templates and approximately 7.9-fold fewer unique clonotypes than blood. Blood clonality (approximately 0.07) did not differ significantly from tumor (about 0.12).

Germline V lookup: CDR1 SGHTA, CDR2 FQGNSA. Trimming shortened V by 5 bases and J by 6 bases, and 6 bases separated the two germline ends. The CDR3 loop spans 11 amino acids. No neoadjuvant therapy was given to the selected pancreatic ductal adenocarcinoma patients before their surgery. To note about this clone: The antigen is undetermined.

Clones were sequenced by immunoSEQ multiplex PCR, and TCRdb holds only the in-frame ones, with some missing. The data show 7,500 to 9,000 clones, nearly 90% seen once. This receptor was obtained from a human donor with pancreatic ductal adenocarcinoma. The material sequenced was PBMCs. The chain recombines TRBV7-2 with TRBJ2-3, with D hard to call. DNA for the CDR3: TGTGCCAGCAGCCTGAGGGATACGCAGTATTTT. Its translation is CASSLRDTQYF. The whole variable domain, filled in from reference TRBV7-2 and TRBJ2-3, reads GAGVSQSPSNKVTEKGKDVELRCDPISGHTALYWYRQSLGQGLEFLIYFQGNSAPDKSGLPSDRFSAERTGGSVSTLTIQRTQQEDSAVYLCASSLRDTQYFGPGTRLTVL.